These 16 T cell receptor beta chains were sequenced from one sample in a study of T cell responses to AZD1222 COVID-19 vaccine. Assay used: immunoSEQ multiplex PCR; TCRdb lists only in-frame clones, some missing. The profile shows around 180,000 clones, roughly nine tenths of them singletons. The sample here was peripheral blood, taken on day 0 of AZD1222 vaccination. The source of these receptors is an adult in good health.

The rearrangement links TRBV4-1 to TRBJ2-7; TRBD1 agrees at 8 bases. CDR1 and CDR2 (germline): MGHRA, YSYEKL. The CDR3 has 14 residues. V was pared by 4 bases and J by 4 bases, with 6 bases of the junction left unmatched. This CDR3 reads CASSLMGQAYEQYF. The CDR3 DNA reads TGCGCCAGCAGCCTCATGGGACAGGCTTACGAGCAGTACTTC.

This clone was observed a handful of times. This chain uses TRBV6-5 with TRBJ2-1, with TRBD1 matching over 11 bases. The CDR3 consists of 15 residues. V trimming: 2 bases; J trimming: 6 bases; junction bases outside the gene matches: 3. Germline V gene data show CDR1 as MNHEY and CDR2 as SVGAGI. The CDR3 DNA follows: TGTGCCAGCAGTTACCGGGGGACAGGGGGCAATGAGCAGTTCTTC. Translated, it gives CASSYRGTGGNEQFF.

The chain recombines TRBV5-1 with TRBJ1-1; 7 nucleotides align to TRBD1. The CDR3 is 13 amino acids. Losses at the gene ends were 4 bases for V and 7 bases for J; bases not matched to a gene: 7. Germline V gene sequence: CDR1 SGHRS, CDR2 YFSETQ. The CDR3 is CASSIFGQVEAFF. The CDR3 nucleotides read TGCGCCAGCAGCATCTTTGGACAGGTTGAAGCTTTCTTT.

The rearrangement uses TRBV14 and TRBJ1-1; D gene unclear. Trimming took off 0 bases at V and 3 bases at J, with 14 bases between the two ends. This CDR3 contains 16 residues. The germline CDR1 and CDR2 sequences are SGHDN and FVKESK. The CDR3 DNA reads TGTGCCAGCAGCCAAGACCTTGGGCAGCTTTACACTGAAGCTTTCTTT. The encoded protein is CASSQDLGQLYTEAFF.

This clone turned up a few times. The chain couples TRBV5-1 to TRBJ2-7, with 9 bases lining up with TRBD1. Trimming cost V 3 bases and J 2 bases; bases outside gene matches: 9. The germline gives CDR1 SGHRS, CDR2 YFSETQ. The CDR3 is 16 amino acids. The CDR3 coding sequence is TGCGCCAGCAGCTCGGGAAGGGGACAGGGAACCTACGAGCAGTACTTC. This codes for CASSSGRGQGTYEQYF.

The DNA for the CDR3 is TGTGCCAGCAGCCCCACCGGGACCTACGAGCAGTACTTC. Translated, it gives CASSPTGTYEQYF. V is TRBV7-8 and J is TRBJ2-7, with TRBD2 as a possible D gene (5 bases). CDR3 length equals 13 residues. Germline V gene sequence: CDR1 SGHVS, CDR2 FQNEAQ. Trimming took off 5 bases at V and 2 bases at J, with 10 bases between the two ends.

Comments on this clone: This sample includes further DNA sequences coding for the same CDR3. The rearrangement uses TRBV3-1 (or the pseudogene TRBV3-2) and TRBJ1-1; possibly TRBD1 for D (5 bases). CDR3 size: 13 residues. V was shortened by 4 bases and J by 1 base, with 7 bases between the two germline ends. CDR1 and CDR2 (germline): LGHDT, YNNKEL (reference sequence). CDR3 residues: CASSRGRNTEAFF. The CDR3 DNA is TGTGCCAGCAGCCGGGGACGGAACACTGAAGCTTTCTTT.

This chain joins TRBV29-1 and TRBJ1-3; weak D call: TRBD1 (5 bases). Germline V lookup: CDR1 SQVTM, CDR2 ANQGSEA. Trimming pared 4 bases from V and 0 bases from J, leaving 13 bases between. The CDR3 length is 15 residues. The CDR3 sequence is CSVGLGGFSGNTIYF. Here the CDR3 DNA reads TGCAGCGTTGGACTTGGGGGATTCTCTGGAAACACCATATATTTT. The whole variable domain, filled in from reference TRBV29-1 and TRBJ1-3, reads SAVISQKPSRDICQRGTSLTIQCQVDSQVTMMFWYRQQPGQSLTLIATANQGSEATYESGFVIDKFPISRPNLTFSTLTVSNMSPEDSSIYLCSVGLGGFSGNTIYFGEGSWLTVV.

DNA of the CDR3: TGTGCCAGCAGTGACCCTACTACAGGGAGTAGGGAAAAACTGTTTTTT. Its translation is CASSDPTTGSREKLFF. V and J are TRBV2 and TRBJ1-4, with a possible D match to TRBD1 (6 bases). Trimming took 3 bases from V and 8 from J, leaving 19 bases between them. CDR3 size: 16 residues. The germline V gene has CDR1 SNHLY and CDR2 FYNNEI.

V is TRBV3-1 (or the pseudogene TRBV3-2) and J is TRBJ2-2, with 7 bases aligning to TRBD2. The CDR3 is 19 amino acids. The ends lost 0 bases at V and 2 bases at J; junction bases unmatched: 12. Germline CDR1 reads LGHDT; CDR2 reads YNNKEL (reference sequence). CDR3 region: CASSQDLWAGVRNTGELFF. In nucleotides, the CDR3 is TGTGCCAGCAGCCAAGATCTGTGGGCGGGAGTTCGTAACACCGGGGAGCTGTTTTTT.

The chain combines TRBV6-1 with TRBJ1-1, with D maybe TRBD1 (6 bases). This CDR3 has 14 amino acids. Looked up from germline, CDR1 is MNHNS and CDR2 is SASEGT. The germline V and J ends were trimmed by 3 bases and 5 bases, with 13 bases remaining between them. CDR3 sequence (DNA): TGTGCCAGCAGTGACCGCGGGGGCGAGACTGAAGCTTTCTTT. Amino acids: CASSDRGGETEAFF.

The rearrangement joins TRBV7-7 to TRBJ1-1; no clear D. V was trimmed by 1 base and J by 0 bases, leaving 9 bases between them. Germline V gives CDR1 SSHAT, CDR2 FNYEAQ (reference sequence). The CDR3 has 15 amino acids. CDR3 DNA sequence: TGTGCCAGCAGCTTAGATGGAGATGTGAACACTGAAGCTTTCTTT. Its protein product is CASSLDGDVNTEAFF.

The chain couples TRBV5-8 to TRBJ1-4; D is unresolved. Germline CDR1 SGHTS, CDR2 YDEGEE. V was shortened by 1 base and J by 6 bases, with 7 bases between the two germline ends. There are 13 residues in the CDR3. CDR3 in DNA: TGTGCCAGCAGCTTGCGTAGCTATGAAAAACTGTTTTTT. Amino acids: CASSLRSYEKLFF.

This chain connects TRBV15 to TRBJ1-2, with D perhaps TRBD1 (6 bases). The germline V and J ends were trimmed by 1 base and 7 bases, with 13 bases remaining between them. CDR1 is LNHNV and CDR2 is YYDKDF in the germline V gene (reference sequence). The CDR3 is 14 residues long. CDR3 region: CATSRGRGVGGYTF. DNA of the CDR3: TGTGCCACCAGCAGAGGGAGGGGGGTAGGTGGCTACACCTTC.

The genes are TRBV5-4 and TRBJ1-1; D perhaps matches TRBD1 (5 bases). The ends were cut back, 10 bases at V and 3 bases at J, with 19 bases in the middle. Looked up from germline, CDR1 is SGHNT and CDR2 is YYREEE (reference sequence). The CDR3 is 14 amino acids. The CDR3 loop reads CALKHGGWYTEAFF. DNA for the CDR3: TGTGCCTTAAAGCACGGGGGTTGGTACACTGAAGCTTTCTTT. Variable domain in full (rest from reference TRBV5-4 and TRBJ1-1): ETGVTQSPTHLIKTRGQQVTLRCSSQSGHNTVSWYQQALGQGPQFIFQYYREEENGRGNFPPRFSGLQFPNYSSELNVNALELDDSALYLCALKHGGWYTEAFFGQGTRLTVV.

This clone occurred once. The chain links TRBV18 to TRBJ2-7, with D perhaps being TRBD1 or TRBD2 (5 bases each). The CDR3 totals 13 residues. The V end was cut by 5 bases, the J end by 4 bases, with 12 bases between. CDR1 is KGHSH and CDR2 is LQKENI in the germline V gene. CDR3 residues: CASSVQGAYEQYF. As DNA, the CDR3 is TGTGCCAGCTCAGTGCAGGGAGCGTACGAGCAGTACTTC.